This TCR beta chain comes out of a study of blood T cell repertoires in COVID-19 (dated by TCRdb to 2019 to 2021). For the wider study: Collaborator samples came from the United States, Italy and Spain and covered acute and convalescent phases of COVID-19. The material from the prospective study consisted of cDNA or gDNA derived from T cells, B-cell-depleted T cells, or PBMCs. Samples came from the ongoing ImmuneRACE study (first 160 participants) plus 1,254 subjects from 6 global collaborators. The dataset comprised deeply sampled blood TCRbeta repertoires from subjects exposed to, actively infected with, or recovered from COVID-19. The sample metadata nearly always contained a de-identified subject ID, COVID-19 status, age in years and sex. Where HLA class I and class II types were available, the types were taken from metadata supplied by the sample provider, not from assay-based typing. The repertoires were released in a freely available public database meant as a resource for research on the immune response to SARS-CoV-2.

Broad study findings and their caveats: How much clinical and demographic metadata was included differed by source and by participant, and the metadata was provided uncurated.

A note on this clone: No antigen is known for it. The input lacks base qualities; no much larger clone sits a single base away.

Whole blood was collected in K2EDTA tubes by collaborating institutions according to the institutions' own protocols. For TCRbeta analysis, collaborator samples were shipped as frozen whole blood, as isolated PBMCs, or as DNA extracted from either sample type. The CDR3 starts with the cysteine, ends with the phenylalanine, and has 17 residues. Solely the CDR3 DNA is kept, with 51 bases framed from the first base. CDR1 is given as LGHNA and CDR2 as YSLEER, both from the germline V gene. V loses 3 bases at its end and J loses 5 bases; junction bases beyond the gene matches: 8. TCRbeta CDR3 regions were amplified from genomic DNA using the immunoSEQ Assay, a bias-controlled multiplex PCR. The source study handled its data this way. Nucleated cell counts per sample were estimated from amplification of reference gene primers within the assay. To quantify the absolute abundance of each unique TCRbeta CDR3 rearrangement, sequence reads were collapsed and filtered. For each sample, productive Simpson clonality was calculated as the square root of Simpson's diversity index across productive rearrangements. Held by TCRdb, this immuneACCESS table contains in-frame sequences only and omits some clones. Under half of the omission traces to an unresolved V gene where checked; the cause of the rest is unknown. That table is the source of V, J and clone size, and D and trimming were worked out from the DNA. The sample records 210,000 or so clones, more than 70% of which are singletons. The ten largest clones take up 2.7% of the sample.

The sample was peripheral blood. This TCR was sampled from a woman aged 55-70 years with acute or convalescent COVID-19. Recombination joined TRBV4-3 with TRBJ2-2; 11 bases in the middle match TRBD1. The DNA sequence follows: TGCGCCAGCAGCCATCTACCCGGGACAGGGGGTACCGGGGAGCTGTTTTTT. Its protein is CASSHLPGTGGTGELFF.